A single sample is the source of the 7 T cell receptor beta chains below, sequenced in a study of blood T cell repertoires in COVID-19. The repertoire was sequenced with immunoSEQ multiplex PCR; TCRdb's copy has only in-frame clones and lacks some. The repertoire includes 130,000 to 150,000 clones, over 70% of them detected once, and 1.7% sits in the top ten. The sequencing sample was made of peripheral blood. These receptors all come from a woman aged 50 to 60 with acute or convalescent COVID-19.

The chain employs TRBV6-5 and TRBJ1-1, with D tentatively TRBD1 (5 bases). CDR1 and CDR2 (germline): MNHEY, SVGAGI. This CDR3 spans 15 amino acids. Trimming removed 1 base from V and 3 bases from J, with 12 bases in between. The CDR3 region has the DNA TGTGCCAGCAGTTACTGGGGGGGAGGGGACACTGAAGCTTTCTTT. It encodes CASSYWGGGDTEAFF.

The chain combines TRBV6-1 with TRBJ2-7; D possibly corresponds to TRBD1 (6 bases). The length of the CDR3 is 16 residues. Germline CDR1 reads MNHNS; CDR2 reads SASEGT. V was pared by 8 bases and J by 3 bases, with 23 bases between. This chain's CDR3 is CASAEARDTRSYEQYF. The CDR3 DNA reads TGTGCCAGCGCTGAAGCTCGGGACACTCGAAGCTACGAGCAGTACTTC.

The gene calls are TRBV18 and TRBJ2-5; the match to TRBD1 covers 11 bases. The germline V gene encodes CDR1 KGHSH and CDR2 LQKENI. V shed 2 bases and J 5 bases; nucleotides not matched to a gene: 7. CDR3 length equals 16 residues. The CDR3 region has the DNA TGTGCCAGCTCACCATATCGGACAGGGGGCGCGGAGACCCAGTACTTC. Encoded protein: CASSPYRTGGAETQYF.

This chain joins TRBV5-1 and TRBJ1-1; possibly TRBD1 for D (6 bases). V lost 6 bases to trimming and J lost 3 bases, with 18 bases between them. The germline V gene has CDR1 SGHRS and CDR2 YFSETQ. The CDR3 is 15 residues long. CDR3 nucleotide sequence: TGCGCCAGCACACCGGGACAACTGGGGGACACTGAAGCTTTCTTT. This gives the protein CASTPGQLGDTEAFF. Complete variable domain (other parts from reference TRBV5-1 and TRBJ1-1): KAGVTQTPRYLIKTRGQQVTLSCSPISGHRSVSWYQQTPGQGLQFLFEYFSETQRNKGNFPGRFSGRQFSNSRSEMNVSTLELGDSALYLCASTPGQLGDTEAFFGQGTRLTVV.

The chain is built from TRBV7-3 and TRBJ1-1, with D possibly TRBD1 on 5 matching bases. V was clipped by 4 bases and J by 3 bases, with 9 bases between them. The length of the CDR3 is 13 residues. Germline V gene lookup returns CDR1 SGHTA and CDR2 FQGTGA. For the CDR3, the DNA is TGTGCCAGCAGCTGGGGGAGGGACACTGAAGCTTTCTTT. It translates to CASSWGRDTEAFF.

The genes are TRBV12-5 and TRBJ1-6, with 7 bases that match TRBD1. V was pared by 5 bases and J by 6 bases, with 4 bases of the junction left unmatched. This CDR3 is built from 14 residues. CDR1 and CDR2 from the germline V gene are LGHNT and FRNRAP. CDR3 DNA sequence: TGTGCTAGTGGTCCCGGACAGGTTAATTCACCCCTCCACTTT. Translated, it gives CASGPGQVNSPLHF.

The V call is TRBV28, the J call TRBJ2-7, with TRBD2 matching over 9 bases. Trimming took 2 bases from V and 3 from J; bases not matched to a gene: 2. The germline CDR1 and CDR2 sequences are MDHEN and SYDVKM. The length of the CDR3 is 14 residues. The CDR3 DNA reads as TGTGCCAGCAGTTTAGCGGGGGGGCTCTACGAGCAGTACTTC. This codes for CASSLAGGLYEQYF.